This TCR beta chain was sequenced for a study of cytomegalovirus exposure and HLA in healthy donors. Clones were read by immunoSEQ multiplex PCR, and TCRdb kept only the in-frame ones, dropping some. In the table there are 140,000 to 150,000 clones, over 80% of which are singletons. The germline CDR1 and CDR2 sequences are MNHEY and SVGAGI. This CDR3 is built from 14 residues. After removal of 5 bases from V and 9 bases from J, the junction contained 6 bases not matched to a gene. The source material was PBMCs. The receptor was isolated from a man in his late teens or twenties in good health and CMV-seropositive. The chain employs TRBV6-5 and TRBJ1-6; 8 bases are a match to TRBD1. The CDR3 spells CASSHDRGTSPLHF. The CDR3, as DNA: TGTGCCAGCAGTCACGACAGGGGTACTTCACCCCTCCACTTT.